The present T cell receptor beta chain was sequenced within a study of CD8 T cells in ankylosing spondylitis. V was shortened by 7 bases and J by 3 bases, with 18 bases between the two germline ends. The CDR3 length is 16 residues. TCRdb redid the calling of the 5' RACE reads with MiXCR, one entry per CDR3 protein. Among under 250,000 distinct CDR3 sequences listed, roughly a third were seen once. J is TRBJ2-2 and V is TRBV12-3 or TRBV12-4; D perhaps matches TRBD2 (7 bases). The specimen was blood, either unsorted or a sorted T cell fraction (not recorded which). The source is a male donor with ankylosing spondylitis or in good health (not recorded which). The CDR3 reads CASTLRGGAHTGELFF. CDR3 in DNA: TGTGCCAGCACGCTCAGAGGGGGGGCCCACACCGGGGAGCTGTTTTTT.